Listed below are T cell receptor beta chains from one sample, sequenced in a study of blood T cell repertoires in COVID-19. Clones were sequenced by immunoSEQ multiplex PCR, and TCRdb holds only the in-frame ones, with some missing. The sample has about 310,000 clones; 80% to 90% are singletons. Sequencing was done on a sample of PBMCs or T cells enriched from blood (not recorded which). These receptors were taken from a woman aged 18-35 years who had recovered from COVID-19. CDR3s include the opening cysteine and the closing phenylalanine or tryptophan. D genes are given only for firm matches. Size is stated for part of the rows, as once, few or many counts, or as a class when the clone is expanded.

15 TRBJ1-3 TRBV7-3 - - CASSLGTLAGNTIYF TGTGCCAGCAGCTTAGGGACATTGGCTGGAAACACCATATATTTT
15 TRBJ2-3 TRBV9 - - CASSPQGRSTDTQYF TGTGCCAGCAGCCCTCAGGGAAGAAGCACAGATACGCAGTATTTT
15 TRBJ2-1 TRBV5-4 - TRBD1 CASSFMQGAQNEQFF TGTGCCAGCAGCTTTATGCAGGGGGCGCAAAATGAGCAGTTCTTC
17 TRBJ1-5 TRBV4-2 few TRBD1 CASSQRTGGLSNQPQHF TGTGCCAGCAGCCAAAGGACAGGGGGATTGAGCAATCAGCCCCAGCATTTT
15 TRBJ2-7 TRBV7-9 - TRBD2 CASSLEAGASYEQYF TGTGCCAGCAGCTTAGAAGCGGGAGCCTCCTACGAGCAGTACTTC
13 TRBJ1-2 TRBV6-1 - - CASSEWALDGYTF TGTGCCAGCAGTGAATGGGCTCTCGATGGCTACACCTTC
12 TRBJ1-1 TRBV4-3 - - CASAYSRVEAFF TGCGCCAGCGCCTACTCGAGAGTTGAAGCTTTCTTT
18 TRBJ1-2 TRBV7-9 - TRBD1 CASRRPGQGPLEGYGYTF TGTGCCAGCAGGCGACCGGGACAGGGGCCTCTCGAGGGCTATGGCTACACCTTC
13 TRBJ1-1 TRBV5-5 - TRBD1 CASSLTGAPEAFF TGTGCCAGCAGCTTGACAGGGGCTCCTGAAGCTTTCTTT
15 TRBJ1-5 TRBV6-2/TRBV6-3 - - CASSSGQGKDEPQHF TGTGCCAGCAGTTCAGGACAAGGAAAGGATGAGCCCCAGCATTTT
13 TRBJ1-5 TRBV7-2 few TRBD1 CASSETGNQPQHF TGTGCCAGCAGCGAGACAGGGAATCAGCCCCAGCATTTT
14 TRBJ1-1 TRBV5-1 - TRBD1 CASSFGTGGTEAFF TGCGCCAGCAGCTTCGGGACAGGCGGCACTGAAGCTTTCTTT
14 TRBJ2-7 TRBV7-9 - - CASSLDRASYEQYF TGTGCCAGCAGCTTAGACAGGGCCTCCTACGAGCAGTACTTC
14 TRBJ2-7 TRBV11-3 - TRBD2 CASSHGLAGGEQYF TGTGCCAGCAGCCACGGACTAGCGGGAGGCGAGCAGTACTTC
14 TRBJ1-2 TRBV3-1/TRBV3-2 once - CASSQDRQPYGYTF TGTGCCAGCAGCCAAGACAGGCAGCCATATGGCTACACCTTC
15 TRBJ1-6 TRBV28 - TRBD1 CASSTRTGANSPLHF TGTGCCAGCAGTACGAGGACAGGGGCGAATTCACCCCTCCACTTT
11 TRBJ1-2 TRBV12-3/TRBV12-4 - - CASSDFYGYTF TGTGCCAGCAGTGACTTCTATGGCTACACCTTC
16 TRBJ1-6 TRBV7-5 - - CVRSDTGTGGCPPLHF TGTGTCAGAAGCGACACCGGGACAGGGGGCTGTCCACCCCTCCACTTT
18 TRBJ1-6 TRBV5-1 once - CASSLWTSLGQANSPLHF TGCGCCAGCAGCTTGTGGACCTCGCTGGGGCAGGCGAATTCACCCCTCCACTTT
14 TRBJ2-7 TRBV2 - - CASSPGTRSYEQYF TGTGCCAGCAGTCCCGGGACACGCTCCTACGAGCAGTACTTC
15 TRBJ2-2 TRBV5-4 few - CASSNYRANTGELFF TGTGCCAGCAGCAACTACAGGGCGAACACCGGGGAGCTGTTTTTT